Each of the 28 T cell receptor beta chains below was sequenced from the same sample in a study of blood T cell repertoires in COVID-19 (dated by TCRdb to about 2020). To prepare the library, the immunoSEQ multiplex PCR assay was applied. TCRdb retrieved this table from immuneACCESS and kept in-frame rearrangements only. Not all clones are present; in checked studies, unresolved V genes account for under half, and no reason is known for the remainder. The sample records about 39,000 clones, 85% to 90% of which are singletons. The ten top clones hold around 24% of the sample. Sequenced: peripheral blood. The receptor source for this set is a man aged 50-59 years with active or convalescent COVID-19.

The gene calls are TRBV12-3 or TRBV12-4 and TRBJ2-1; TRBD1 is a possible D gene (5 bases). The V gene lost 1 base and the J gene lost 7 bases, with 8 bases spanning the gap. The CDR3 runs 13 residues. CDR3 sequence: CASSLEQENEQFF. In DNA, the CDR3 is TGTGCCAGCAGTTTAGAACAGGAGAATGAGCAGTTCTTC.

The rearrangement links TRBV7-2 to TRBJ1-6, with 7 bases that match TRBD1. This CDR3 contains 13 residues. The V gene end was trimmed by 5 bases and the J gene end by 10 bases; junction bases not matched to a gene: 5. The germline V gene has CDR1 SGHTA and CDR2 FQGNSA. The CDR3 nucleotides are TGTGCCAGCAGCGCGGACAGGCGCTCACCCCTCCACTTT. It is translated as CASSADRRSPLHF.

J is TRBJ1-1 and V is TRBV7-9, with D unresolved. Germline V gene data show CDR1 as SEHNR and CDR2 as FQNEAQ (reference sequence). The CDR3 sequence is 11 residues long. V was clipped by 4 bases and J by 8 bases, with 8 bases between them. CDR3 amino acids: CASSYRVEAFF. CDR3 sequence (DNA): TGTGCCAGCAGCTACCGGGTAGAAGCTTTCTTT.

The V call is TRBV18, the J call TRBJ2-1; D is possibly TRBD1 (6 bases). Trimming left V 3 bases short and J 10 bases short, with 19 bases between. The germline V gene has CDR1 KGHSH and CDR2 LQKENI. The CDR3 sequence is 15 residues long. The CDR3 sequence is CASSPAAGVWGEQFF. Here the CDR3 DNA reads TGTGCCAGCTCACCGGCGGCAGGGGTGTGGGGCGAGCAGTTCTTC. The full variable domain, rest sourced from reference TRBV18 and TRBJ2-1, is NAGVMQNPRHLVRRRGQEARLRCSPMKGHSHVYWYRQLPEEGLKFMVYLQKENIIDESGMPKERFSAEFPKEGPSILRIQQVVRGDSAAYFCASSPAAGVWGEQFFGPGTRLTVL.

The chain recombines TRBV28 with TRBJ1-2, with 8 bases identical to TRBD1. CDR3 length: 13 amino acids. Germline lookup yields CDR1 MDHEN and CDR2 SYDVKM. J lost 7 bases, V lost 4 bases, and 5 bases had no gene match. This CDR3 is CASSSDRAGGYTF. CDR3 DNA: TGTGCCAGCAGTTCGGACAGGGCTGGTGGCTACACCTTC.

This chain links TRBV5-1 with TRBJ1-4, with D possibly TRBD1 on 5 matching bases. Trimming pared 4 bases from V and 7 bases from J, leaving 17 bases between. Per germline, CDR1 SGHRS and CDR2 YFSETQ. The CDR3 extends over 15 amino acids. DNA of the CDR3: TGCGCCAGCAGCACCAATCCGGGACTCGGTGAAAAACTGTTTTTT. Translating gives CASSTNPGLGEKLFF.

The chain recombines TRBV5-1 with TRBJ1-4; 11 bases map to TRBD1. This CDR3 contains 14 residues. CDR1 SGHRS and CDR2 YFSETQ come from the germline V gene. J lost 7 bases, V lost 4 bases, and 3 bases had no gene match. For the CDR3, the DNA is TGCGCCAGCAGCGACGGGACAGGGGGTGAAAAACTGTTTTTT. Amino acid sequence: CASSDGTGGEKLFF.

This clone was observed a handful of times. The CDR3 loop reads CASSSGQGNTEAFF. As DNA, the CDR3 is TGTGCCAGCAGTTCGGGACAGGGGAACACTGAAGCTTTCTTT. The rearrangement joins TRBV6-6 to TRBJ1-1; 9 positions agree with TRBD1. V shed 4 bases, J shed 1 base, and the junction held 1 base outside the gene matches. CDR1 and CDR2 (germline): MNHNY, SVGAGI (reference sequence). The CDR3 is 14 residues long.

This clone was counted a few times. The chain combines TRBV6-1 with TRBJ2-7, with D possibly matching TRBD2 (5 bases). Germline V gene lookup returns CDR1 MNHNS and CDR2 SASEGT. Trimming shortened V by 2 bases and J by 0 bases, and 8 bases separated the two germline ends. The CDR3 is made up of 14 amino acids. DNA of the CDR3: TGTGCCAGCAGTGAAAAGCGGAGCTCCTACGAGCAGTACTTC. Translated: CASSEKRSSYEQYF.

V is TRBV28 and J is TRBJ1-5; D not certain. The V end was cut by 7 bases, the J end by 5 bases, with 6 bases between. Germline CDR1 and CDR2: MDHEN and SYDVKM. The CDR3 extends over 11 amino acids. CDR3 DNA sequence: TGTGCCAGCACGAGGGATCAGCCCCAGCATTTT. Translated, it gives CASTRDQPQHF.

The V and J genes are TRBV18 and TRBJ1-3, with D unresolved. The CDR3 spans 17 residues. The V gene's germline CDR1 is KGHSH and CDR2 LQKENI. Trimming removed 6 bases at V and 2 bases at J, with 20 bases between. CDR3 protein: CASSQYSGALTGNTIYF. The CDR3 bases are TGTGCCAGCTCGCAATATAGTGGTGCTTTGACTGGAAACACCATATATTTT.

CDR3 loop: CASIQAGNTIYF. The CDR3 DNA is TGTGCCAGCATCCAAGCGGGAAACACCATATATTTT. The chain combines TRBV12-3 or TRBV12-4 with TRBJ1-3; D ambiguous. V dropped 7 bases and J dropped 4 bases, with 8 bases sitting between them. The CDR3 length is 12 residues.

This clone came up a few times. The J gene is TRBJ2-3, the V gene TRBV7-3, with D tentatively TRBD2 (6 bases). Deletions cut 2 bases from V and 1 base from J, with 13 bases between. Germline assignment: CDR1 SGHTA and CDR2 FQGTGA. This CDR3 is 16 amino acids long. CDR3 residues: CASSLFAGLGTDTQYF. The DNA for the CDR3 is TGTGCCAGCAGCTTATTTGCGGGGCTCGGCACAGATACGCAGTATTTT.

This clone was recorded a few times. This chain joins TRBV29-1 and TRBJ1-2, with 7 bases that match TRBD1. Germline V gene lookup returns CDR1 SQVTM and CDR2 ANQGSEA. The V segment lost 3 bases and the J segment 0 bases; nucleotides outside the gene matches: 13. This CDR3 spans 17 amino acids. The CDR3: CSVDFRGTGTANYGYTF. CDR3 nucleotides: TGCAGCGTTGACTTCCGAGGGACCGGGACAGCTAACTATGGCTACACCTTC. Supplemented by reference TRBV29-1 and TRBJ1-2, the full variable domain reads SAVISQKPSRDICQRGTSLTIQCQVDSQVTMMFWYRQQPGQSLTLIATANQGSEATYESGFVIDKFPISRPNLTFSTLTVSNMSPEDSSIYLCSVDFRGTGTANYGYTFGSGTRLTVV.

J is TRBJ2-3 and V is TRBV9; 8 nucleotides agree with TRBD2. The CDR3 is made up of 14 amino acids. V lost 0 bases, J lost 8 bases, and 5 bases stayed unmatched. In germline, CDR1 is SGDLS, CDR2 YYNGEE. CDR3 residues: CASSVGGGLRTQYF. The CDR3 nucleotides are TGTGCCAGCAGCGTAGGCGGGGGGTTACGTACGCAGTATTTT.

This chain connects TRBV23-1 to TRBJ1-2; TRBD1 agrees at 9 bases. TRBV23-1 is classed as an ORF, of uncertain function. Germline trimming cut 4 bases from V and 4 bases from J; bases unmatched to any gene: 7. The CDR3 is 15 amino acids. The CDR3 nucleotides read TGCGCCAGCAGTCGGCGGGACAGGGACCCCTATGGCTACACCTTC. This gives the protein CASSRRDRDPYGYTF.

This clone was seen a single time. The rearrangement uses TRBV10-3 and TRBJ2-2; TRBD1 is a possible D gene (5 bases). V dropped 4 bases and J dropped 5 bases, with 11 bases sitting between them. The CDR3 loop spans 14 amino acids. The germline gives CDR1 ENHRY, CDR2 SYGVKD. CDR3 nucleotide sequence: TGTGCCATCAGTGGATCAGGGCGGACCGGGGAGCTGTTTTTT. Encoded protein: CAISGSGRTGELFF.

V gene TRBV6-5 combines with J gene TRBJ1-4, with 7 bases fitting TRBD1. This CDR3 is built from 14 residues. V dropped 6 bases and J dropped 1; count of bases not matched to a gene: 2. The germline V gene has CDR1 MNHEY and CDR2 SVGAGI. The CDR3 spells CASSRDRTNEKLFF. The CDR3 nucleotides are TGTGCCAGCAGCCGGGACAGAACTAATGAAAAACTGTTTTTT.

This chain connects TRBV7-2 to TRBJ2-3, with TRBD1 as a possible D gene (6 bases). CDR1 is SGHTA, CDR2 FQGNSA, per germline. Trimming removed 6 bases from V and 1 base from J, with 11 bases in between. CDR3 length: 14 residues. CDR3 in DNA: TGTGCCAGCAGAGCGGACAGACGCACAGATACGCAGTATTTT. This translates into CASRADRRTDTQYF.

V is TRBV4-2 and J is TRBJ1-4; possible D gene TRBD1, 5 bases. Per the germline V gene, CDR1 is LGHNA and CDR2 is YNFKEQ. This CDR3 is 15 amino acids long. V lost 0 bases and J 5 bases, leaving 10 bases between the germline ends. The CDR3: CASSQDRAGNEKLFF. CDR3 coding DNA: TGTGCCAGCAGCCAAGATAGGGCAGGGAATGAAAAACTGTTTTTT.

The rearrangement uses TRBV27 and TRBJ1-1; 7 positions match TRBD1. Trimming at V came to 6 bases and at J to 1 base, leaving 2 bases not matched to a gene. The CDR3 runs to 13 residues. Germline lookup yields CDR1 MNHEY and CDR2 SMNVEV (reference sequence). The CDR3 here is CASRGQQNTEAFF. For the CDR3, the DNA is TGTGCCAGCAGGGGACAGCAGAACACTGAAGCTTTCTTT.

The genes are TRBV7-3 and TRBJ2-1; TRBD2 aligns across 8 bases. The J segment lost 5 bases and the V segment lost 4 bases, leaving 7 bases of the junction unmatched. Germline CDR1 and CDR2: SGHTA and FQGTGA. The CDR3 is 15 amino acids. The CDR3 spells CASSSGGALNNEQFF. The CDR3 DNA sequence: TGTGCCAGCAGCTCCGGGGGGGCCTTAAACAATGAGCAGTTCTTC. The whole variable domain, remainder taken from reference TRBV7-3 and TRBJ2-1, is GAGVSQTPSNKVTEKGKYVELRCDPISGHTALYWYRQSLGQGPEFLIYFQGTGAADDSGLPNDRFFAVRPEGSVSTLKIQRTERGDSAVYLCASSSGGALNNEQFFGPGTRLTVL.

J is TRBJ2-6 and V is TRBV30; D unclear. CDR3 size: 15 residues. Trimming removed 8 bases at V and 2 bases at J, with 16 bases between. Germline V gene lookup returns CDR1 GTSNPN and CDR2 SVGIG (reference sequence). This CDR3 reads CAGLTVFPGANVLTF. The CDR3 DNA reads TGTGCCGGGCTGACGGTGTTCCCTGGGGCCAACGTCCTGACTTTC.

This chain uses TRBV19 with TRBJ1-1; a weak D match, TRBD1 (6 bases). V lost 4 bases, J lost 5 bases, and 17 bases lay in between. The CDR3 contains 15 residues. From germline, CDR1 is LNHDA and CDR2 SQIVND (reference sequence). The chain's CDR3 is CASSTPERTGTEAFF. The CDR3 DNA is TGTGCCAGTAGTACCCCCGAAAGAACAGGGACTGAAGCTTTCTTT. Drawing the rest from reference TRBV19 and TRBJ1-1, the complete variable domain is DGGITQSPKYLFRKEGQNVTLSCEQNLNHDAMYWYRQDPGQGLRLIYYSQIVNDFQKGDIAEGYSVSREKKESFPLTVTSAQKNPTAFYLCASSTPERTGTEAFFGQGTRLTVV.

This sequence joins TRBV20-1 and TRBJ2-2; D unresolved. Between the trimmed V and J ends, which lost 3 bases and 2 bases, there was a span of 10 bases. Per germline, CDR1 DFQATT and CDR2 SNEGSKA (reference sequence). The CDR3 contains 14 residues. The DNA of the CDR3 is TGCAGTGCTAGTCTCCCACATAACACCGGGGAGCTGTTTTTT. Encoded protein: CSASLPHNTGELFF.

This rearrangement joins TRBV5-4 to TRBJ2-2; D is possibly TRBD1 (7 bases). CDR1 SGHNT and CDR2 YYREEE come from the germline V gene (reference sequence). V was pared by 0 bases and J by 4 bases, with 10 bases between. The CDR3 runs 15 residues. In DNA, the CDR3 is TGTGCCAGCAGCTTGGACAGGGGACTCACCGGGGAGCTGTTTTTT. Translation: CASSLDRGLTGELFF.

This sequence joins TRBV24-1 and TRBJ2-3; 7 bases agree with TRBD2. The V gene's germline CDR1 is KGHDR and CDR2 SFDVKD. The CDR3 is 15 amino acids. J gave up 2 bases and V 4 bases, and 5 bases lay outside the gene matches. The CDR3, as DNA: TGTGCCACCAGTGACAGGACTAGGGCCACAGATACGCAGTATTTT. It is translated as CATSDRTRATDTQYF.

The chain recombines TRBV5-1 with TRBJ2-2, with 9 bases fitting TRBD1. CDR1 and CDR2 from the germline V gene are SGHRS and YFSETQ. After removal of 2 bases from V and 6 bases from J, the junction contained 8 bases not matched to a gene. This CDR3 is 16 amino acids long. The DNA for the CDR3 is TGCGCCAGCAGCTTTTCGCGGGACAGGGAAGCCGGGGAGCTGTTTTTT. Protein: CASSFSRDREAGELFF.